This T cell receptor (beta chain) came from a study of T cells of healthy individuals. The length of the CDR3 is 13 residues. Germline V gene sequence: CDR1 DFQATT, CDR2 SNEGSKA (reference sequence). V lost 7 bases and J lost 0, with 11 bases in between. This clonotype has a count of ten or more. TCRdb fed the 5' RACE reads into MiXCR, producing one record per CDR3 protein. This repertoire shows roughly 87,000 distinct CDR3 sequences, 15% to 20% found once; its top ten account for approximately 5.7%. The chain recombines TRBV20-1 with TRBJ2-3; D is perhaps TRBD1 (6 bases). The clonotype comes from a human donor in good health. The DNA for the CDR3 is TGCAGTGTTGACAGGAAAAGCACAGATACGCAGTATTTT. Translating it yields CSVDRKSTDTQYF.